A single sample gave rise to the 17 T cell receptor beta chains below, sequenced in a study of blood T cell repertoires in COVID-19. This table comes from immunoSEQ multiplex PCR, and its TCRdb copy is limited to in-frame clones, with some not included. The repertoire has 150,000 to 200,000 clones, under 90% of them found once; the top ten carry roughly 2%. Sample: peripheral blood. The receptors come from a woman older than 75 with acute or convalescent COVID-19.

V gene TRBV7-9 combines with J gene TRBJ1-1; TRBD1 matches 11 bases. V shed 1 base, J shed 4 bases, and the junction held 2 bases outside the gene matches. Germline V gene sequence: CDR1 SEHNR, CDR2 FQNEAQ (reference sequence). This CDR3 is 15 amino acids long. Here the CDR3 DNA reads TGTGCCAGCAGCTTAGGAGGGACAGGGGGCACTGAAGCTTTCTTT. Its translation is CASSLGGTGGTEAFF.

V is TRBV10-3 and J is TRBJ1-2, with unresolved D. The CDR3 extends over 16 amino acids. The germline gives CDR1 ENHRY, CDR2 SYGVKD. Trimming stripped 7 bases from V and 1 base from J, with 19 bases between. The CDR3 sequence is CAITPSPSGHNYGYTF. The CDR3 coding sequence is TGTGCCATCACTCCGTCCCCCTCAGGCCATAACTATGGCTACACCTTC.

The count of this clone is one. The chain is built from TRBV19 and TRBJ1-3; D not resolved. Germline CDR1 LNHDA, CDR2 SQIVND (reference sequence). V shed 3 bases and J shed 0 bases, with 12 bases lying between them. The CDR3 covers 16 residues. CDR3 sequence (DNA): TGTGCCAGTAGTATTGTTCCGATGAGCTCTGGAAACACCATATATTTT. Amino acids: CASSIVPMSSGNTIYF.

A word on this clone: The junction does not match germline at one end; this may be a read error. The J gene is TRBJ2-5, the V gene TRBV7-7; 7 positions agree with TRBD1. Germline V gives CDR1 SSHAT, CDR2 FNYEAQ (reference sequence). CDR3 length equals 14 residues. CDR3 region: CASSLTTGPETQYF. In nucleotides, the CDR3 is TGTGCTAGCAGCTTAACGACAGGGCCAGAGACCCAGTACTTC.

This clone was found a few times. This chain connects TRBV7-2 to TRBJ2-7; 11 nucleotides match TRBD2. V gave up 3 bases and J gave up 3 bases; unmatched junction bases: 7. Germline values: CDR1 SGHTA, CDR2 FQGNSA. The CDR3 is 16 amino acids. The CDR3 loop reads CASSLTSGAGYYEQYF. For the CDR3, the DNA is TGTGCCAGCAGCTTGACTAGCGGGGCCGGATACTACGAGCAGTACTTC.

The chain employs TRBV7-2 and TRBJ2-3; a possible D gene is TRBD2 (6 bases). The length of the CDR3 is 16 residues. V gave up 6 bases and J gave up 2 bases, with 18 bases separating them. CDR1 and CDR2 (germline): SGHTA, FQGNSA. The CDR3 sequence: CASSRQGAGYTDTQYF. Written as DNA, the CDR3 is TGTGCCAGCAGTAGACAAGGAGCGGGTTACACAGATACGCAGTATTTT.

V gene TRBV27 combines with J gene TRBJ2-7; the match to TRBD1 covers 9 bases. From germline, CDR1 is MNHEY and CDR2 SMNVEV (reference sequence). The ends lost 8 bases at V and 2 bases at J; junction bases unmatched: 13. There are 16 residues in the CDR3. In nucleotides, the CDR3 is TGTGCCAGCCGTTCCCATGGGGGACAGGGCGCCTACGAGCAGTACTTC. Its translation is CASRSHGGQGAYEQYF.

V usage is TRBV7-2 and J usage is TRBJ2-7; 9 nucleotides agree with TRBD1. Germline values: CDR1 SGHTA, CDR2 FQGNSA. The CDR3 extends over 17 amino acids. V trimming: 1 base; J trimming: 0 bases; junction bases outside the gene matches: 7. CDR3 bases: TGTGCCAGCAGCTTAGGAAGTGGGGGACAGGGCTCCTACGAGCAGTACTTC. Its translation: CASSLGSGGQGSYEQYF.

J is TRBJ1-1 and V is TRBV6-6; no firm D call. Per the germline V gene, CDR1 is MNHNY and CDR2 is SVGAGI (reference sequence). CDR3 length: 14 residues. V dropped 8 bases and J dropped 1 base, with 14 bases sitting between them. The CDR3 sequence is CASSLLRANTEAFF. The CDR3 coding sequence is TGTGCCAGCTCCCTATTACGCGCGAACACTGAAGCTTTCTTT.

The chain combines TRBV5-1 with TRBJ2-2; D call uncertain. Germline V gives CDR1 SGHRS, CDR2 YFSETQ. CDR3 length: 14 residues. V shed 2 bases and J shed 4 bases, with 9 bases lying between them. The CDR3 bases are TGCGCCAGCAGCTTTACTCCGGGCACCGGGGAGCTGTTTTTT. Protein: CASSFTPGTGELFF.

The CDR3 region is CASSLGGLEETQYF. CDR3 coding DNA: TGTGCCAGCAGCTTGGGCGGGTTAGAGGAGACCCAGTACTTC. This chain connects TRBV5-6 to TRBJ2-5; possible D gene TRBD2, 5 bases. The germline CDR1 and CDR2 sequences are SGHDT and YYEEEE. Trimming took off 0 bases at V and 5 bases at J, with 11 bases between the two ends. The CDR3 loop spans 14 amino acids.

This chain's CDR3 is CASSVGGEQFF. In nucleotides, the CDR3 is TGCGCCAGCAGCGTGGGAGGTGAGCAGTTCTTC. The chain is built from TRBV5-1 and TRBJ2-1; perhaps TRBD2 as D (6 bases). Trimming removed 4 bases at V and 9 bases at J, with 8 bases between. The CDR3 has 11 residues. Looked up from germline, CDR1 is SGHRS and CDR2 is YFSETQ.

The chain joins TRBV7-8 to TRBJ2-3; 8 bases map to TRBD2. CDR1 is SGHVS and CDR2 is FQNEAQ in the germline V gene. The CDR3 runs to 16 residues. The V and J ends lost 4 bases and 2 bases, in that order; junction bases with no gene match: 8. CDR3 amino acids: CASSSSGTRVTDTQYF. The CDR3 coding sequence is TGTGCCAGCAGCTCGTCCGGGACTAGGGTCACAGATACGCAGTATTTT.

The rearrangement uses TRBV10-3 and TRBJ2-7; the match to TRBD1 covers 9 bases. The CDR3 is made up of 15 amino acids. V was clipped by 2 bases and J by 0 bases; unmatched bases: 2. CDR1 is ENHRY and CDR2 is SYGVKD in the germline V gene. The CDR3 is CAISEGQGSSYEQYF. CDR3 in DNA: TGTGCCATCAGTGAGGGACAGGGGAGCTCCTACGAGCAGTACTTC.

The sample holds one count of this clone. CDR3 nucleotide sequence: TGTGCCAGCAGTCCCTTAGTCTCATATGGCTACACCTTC. This encodes CASSPLVSYGYTF. The chain joins TRBV6-2 or TRBV6-3 to TRBJ1-2; D remains unclear. The CDR3 is 13 residues long. Trimming removed 5 bases from V and 5 bases from J, with 12 bases in between. CDR1 and CDR2 (germline): MNHEY, SVGEGT.

The gene calls are TRBV7-8 and TRBJ2-3; D unclear. The germline V gene has CDR1 SGHVS and CDR2 FQNEAQ. CDR3 length equals 12 residues. V was cut by 5 bases and J by 6 bases, with 9 bases left in between. The CDR3 sequence: CASSPLVDTQYF. CDR3 in DNA: TGTGCCAGCAGCCCCCTCGTTGATACGCAGTATTTT.

The chain uses TRBV5-4 and TRBJ1-6; D gene uncertain. This CDR3 contains 15 residues. Germline CDR1 SGHNT, CDR2 YYREEE (reference sequence). Trimming took 3 bases from V and 0 from J, leaving 7 bases between them. As DNA, the CDR3 is TGTGCCAGCAGCTCCACAAGCTCCTATAATTCACCCCTCCACTTT. It specifies CASSSTSSYNSPLHF.